By its share, the clone carrying this T cell receptor beta chain is medium-sized. Its antigen remains unidentified. The protocol was immunoSEQ multiplex PCR, while the TCRdb copy is restricted to in-frame clones and leaves out a portion. Among over 55,000 clones listed, under 90% were seen once. Samples were taken at baseline and on day 1 of cycles 4 and 7. This record comes from a study of OX40 agonist ivuxolimab in advanced cancers. Study details: Patients assigned to dose escalation were diagnosed with hepatocellular carcinoma, melanoma, renal cell or head and neck cancer.

Study results and caveats: At 0.1 to 3.0 mg/kg, CD4+ and CD8+ blood T cells expanded clonally by week 6.

Per germline, CDR1 LNHDA and CDR2 SQIVND (reference sequence). V lost 7 bases, J lost 0 bases, and 12 bases lay in between. The CDR3 totals 14 residues. This receptor was obtained from an adult with an advanced solid tumor such as melanoma, head and neck, liver or kidney cancer. The input for sequencing was CD4+ or CD8+ T cells sorted from blood, taken in a trial of the OX40 agonist ivuxolimab. The V and J genes are TRBV19 and TRBJ1-1, with D possibly matching TRBD1 (6 bases). The CDR3 reads CASTRGGMNTEAFF. In DNA form, the CDR3 reads TGTGCCAGTACCCGAGGGGGGATGAACACTGAAGCTTTCTTT.